The 22 T cell receptor beta chains in this list originate from one sample, sequenced in a study of T cell repertoires in cytomegalovirus infection. Antigen specificity for these receptors is unknown. From the reads, TCRdb called clonotypes with MiXCR, one entry per CDR3 protein. The data show 750,000 to 950,000 distinct CDR3 sequences, about 27% seen once. Sequencing used cultured CD8+ T cells from PBMCs, obtained from culture after CMV antigen stimulation. These receptors all stem from a human donor in good health (CMV status not recorded). Some clones in this sample may be carry-over from other donors' samples.

The chain combines TRBV28 with TRBJ2-7; D perhaps matches TRBD2 (7 bases). Germline assignment: CDR1 MDHEN and CDR2 SYDVKM. This CDR3 is built from 13 residues. The ends were cut back, 7 bases at V and 2 bases at J, with 12 bases in the middle. The CDR3 sequence is CASNRGGTYEQYV. The CDR3 coding sequence is TGTGCCAGCAATAGGGGGGGCACCTACGAGCAGTACGTC.

This clonotype was counted between two and nine times. The gene calls are TRBV7-6 and TRBJ2-1, with D possibly matching TRBD2 (6 bases). The CDR3 consists of 16 residues. V lost 4 bases to trimming and J lost 3 bases, with 16 bases between them. Germline values: CDR1 SGHVS, CDR2 FNYEAQ. CDR3 DNA: TGTGCCAGCAGCTCAATTGGGCGGGGCTACTACAATGAGCAGTTCTTC. Translated, it gives CASSSIGRGYYNEQFF.

V is TRBV5-5 and J is TRBJ1-6; D is perhaps TRBD1 (5 bases). CDR1 and CDR2 from the germline V gene are SGHKS and YYEKEE (reference sequence). The CDR3 spans 18 residues. Trimming removed 4 bases at V and 0 bases at J, with 17 bases between. Here the CDR3 DNA reads TGTGCCAGCAGCGAACCGGGACCCAGGAGCTCCTATAATTCACCCCTCCACTTT. Translation gives CASSEPGPRSSYNSPLHF.

V usage is TRBV19 and J usage is TRBJ2-7, with TRBD1 identical over 8 bases. V dropped 1 base and J dropped 4; count of bases not matched to a gene: 6. The CDR3 totals 15 residues. Germline loops: CDR1 LNHDA, CDR2 SQIVND (reference sequence). The CDR3 DNA reads TGTGCCAGTAGTATAGCGGCAGGGGGCGAGTACGAGCAGTACTTC. Its translation: CASSIAAGGEYEQYF.

The chain couples TRBV10-3 to TRBJ1-1, with 8 bases matching TRBD1. The CDR3 is 14 amino acids. V trimming: 7 bases; J trimming: 1 base; junction bases outside the gene matches: 5. Germline CDR1 is ENHRY and CDR2 is SYGVKD. CDR3 DNA: TGTGCCATCAACGGACAGGGTTCGAACACTGAAGCTTTCTTT. Translated: CAINGQGSNTEAFF.

A remark on this clonotype: A much larger clonotype is one base distant, so this may be a read error. The chain links TRBV6-6 to TRBJ1-5; D is ambiguous. CDR1 and CDR2 from the germline V gene are MNHNY and SVGAGI (reference sequence). CDR3 length: 12 residues. V lost 5 bases, J lost 7 bases, and 9 bases lay in between. CDR3 bases: TGTGCCAGCAGTCCCCAGGACCAGCCCCAGCATTTT. This encodes CASSPQDQPQHF.

CDR3 nucleotide sequence: TGTGCCAGCAGCTCCACAGGGGAAGTCCAGGAGGAGACCCAGTACTTC. Translating it yields CASSSTGEVQEETQYF. The rearrangement uses TRBV7-9 and TRBJ2-5; the match to TRBD1 covers 7 bases. CDR1 SEHNR and CDR2 FQNEAQ come from the germline V gene (reference sequence). This CDR3 has 16 residues. Trimming took 4 bases from V and 5 from J; bases not matched to a gene: 13.

This clonotype was counted at least ten times. The gene calls are TRBV7-2 and TRBJ2-3, with 10 bases fitting TRBD2. Germline V gives CDR1 SGHTA, CDR2 FQGNSA. CDR3 length equals 17 residues. V was clipped by 2 bases and J by 2 bases; unmatched bases: 7. In DNA, the CDR3 is TGTGCCAGCAGCTTAATCCTAGCGGGGGTCAACACAGATACGCAGTATTTT. It translates to CASSLILAGVNTDTQYF. The full variable domain, in which reference TRBV7-2 and TRBJ2-3 provide the parts outside the CDR3, is GAGVSQSPSNKVTEKGKDVELRCDPISGHTALYWYRQSLGQGLEFLIYFQGNSAPDKSGLPSDRFSAERTGGSVSTLTIQRTQQEDSAVYLCASSLILAGVNTDTQYFGPGTRLTVL.

This clonotype was detected ten times or more. V gene TRBV7-8 combines with J gene TRBJ2-1; tentative D call: TRBD1 (5 bases). The germline V gene encodes CDR1 SGHVS and CDR2 FQNEAQ. The CDR3 covers 14 residues. V gave up 3 bases and J gave up 4 bases, with 10 bases separating them. The CDR3 nucleotides read TGTGCCAGCAGCTTTGCCGCAGGGTACAATGAGCAGTTCTTC. This translates into CASSFAAGYNEQFF.

This chain joins TRBV24-1 and TRBJ2-2, with 7 bases matching TRBD1. CDR1 is KGHDR, CDR2 SFDVKD, per germline. After removal of 4 bases from V and 4 bases from J, the junction contained 11 bases not matched to a gene. The CDR3 covers 17 residues. The CDR3 region has the DNA TGTGCCACCAGTGACCTACCCGGGACAGTGGGCACCGGGGAGCTGTTTTTT. This codes for CATSDLPGTVGTGELFF.

The chain couples TRBV2 to TRBJ2-3; D not resolved. In germline, CDR1 is SNHLY, CDR2 FYNNEI. V was cut by 8 bases and J by 1 base, with 16 bases left in between. This CDR3 has 15 amino acids. The CDR3 DNA sequence: TGTGCCAGCCCCTTGCGTGGGGTCCGCACAGATACGCAGTATTTT. Translation: CASPLRGVRTDTQYF.

J is TRBJ1-3 and V is TRBV4-2; D remains unclear. With 3 bases removed from V and 4 bases from J, the gap between germline ends came to 7 bases. The CDR3 loop spans 13 amino acids. CDR1 LGHNA and CDR2 YNFKEQ come from the germline V gene. CDR3 residues: CASSHNEGNTIYF. As DNA, the CDR3 is TGTGCCAGCAGCCACAACGAGGGAAACACCATATATTTT.

In its sample, this clonotype was seen a few times. The rearrangement joins TRBV5-5 to TRBJ2-5; D ambiguous. The CDR3 totals 14 residues. Germline values: CDR1 SGHKS, CDR2 YYEKEE (reference sequence). Trimming removed 0 bases at V and 3 bases at J, with 9 bases between. The CDR3 spells CASSLGHTEETQYF. Here the CDR3 DNA reads TGTGCCAGCAGCTTGGGACACACAGAAGAGACCCAGTACTTC.

The chain joins TRBV7-2 to TRBJ2-5, with 12 bases identical to TRBD2. This CDR3 has 16 amino acids. Germline CDR1 is SGHTA and CDR2 is FQGNSA. The trim removed 6 bases at V and 5 bases at J, leaving 10 bases unmatched. CDR3 coding DNA: TGTGCCAGCAGTAGGACTAGCGGGGAGAGGGGGGAGACCCAGTACTTC. It codes for CASSRTSGERGETQYF.

The chain has TRBV19 and TRBJ2-1; 9 nucleotides line up with TRBD1. J gave up 4 bases and V 3 bases, and 7 bases lay outside the gene matches. The CDR3 totals 16 residues. CDR1 is LNHDA, CDR2 SQIVND, per germline (reference sequence). CDR3 amino acids: CASSIIGTGPYNEQFF. CDR3 DNA sequence: TGTGCCAGTAGTATCATTGGGACAGGGCCGTACAATGAGCAGTTCTTC.

The J gene is TRBJ1-6, the V gene TRBV7-9; D may be TRBD1 (5 bases). Germline V gene data show CDR1 as SEHNR and CDR2 as FQNEAQ (reference sequence). The CDR3 extends over 19 amino acids. The V gene lost 7 bases and the J gene lost 0 bases, with 22 bases spanning the gap. CDR3 residues: CASTLFKGATNSYNSPLHF. CDR3 coding DNA: TGTGCCAGCACCCTCTTCAAAGGGGCCACCAACTCCTATAATTCACCCCTCCACTTT.

In its sample, this clonotype was seen a few times. The chain has TRBV27 and TRBJ2-7, with D maybe TRBD1 (6 bases). Germline V lookup: CDR1 MNHEY, CDR2 SMNVEV (reference sequence). The CDR3 consists of 16 residues. V lost 0 bases to trimming and J lost 3 bases, with 15 bases between them. The CDR3 nucleotides read TGTGCCAGCAGTTTATCGCGCCTAGGCAGGGGCTACGAGCAGTACTTC. Protein sequence: CASSLSRLGRGYEQYF.

This clonotype was counted between two and nine times. The chain uses TRBV27 and TRBJ1-2; D unclear. Trimming removed 7 bases from V and 5 bases from J, with 17 bases in between. Germline V lookup: CDR1 MNHEY, CDR2 SMNVEV (reference sequence). The CDR3 is 14 residues long. CDR3 sequence reads: CASTPIEGWYGYTF. For the CDR3, the DNA is TGTGCCAGCACCCCAATAGAGGGATGGTATGGCTACACCTTC.

This clonotype was seen more than once but under ten times. This chain links TRBV4-1 with TRBJ1-1; D is uncertain. V lost 3 bases and J lost 1, with 9 bases in between. This CDR3 contains 14 residues. The germline V gene has CDR1 MGHRA and CDR2 YSYEKL. In nucleotides, the CDR3 is TGCGCCAGCAGCCACGTGGACCAGAACACTGAAGCTTTCTTT. Protein product: CASSHVDQNTEAFF.

The genes are TRBV7-9 and TRBJ2-1; 8 bases line up with TRBD2. The CDR3 has 15 residues. V was clipped by 4 bases and J by 5 bases; unmatched bases: 7. CDR1 is SEHNR, CDR2 FQNEAQ, per germline (reference sequence). The CDR3 coding sequence is TGTGCCAGCAGCTCCTTACTAGCGGATAACAATGAGCAGTTCTTC. Protein sequence: CASSSLLADNNEQFF.

This clonotype was picked up a small number of times. V usage is TRBV4-1 and J usage is TRBJ2-1; weak D call: TRBD2 (5 bases). Germline CDR1 MGHRA, CDR2 YSYEKL. The CDR3 contains 16 residues. With 4 bases removed from V and 6 bases from J, the gap between germline ends came to 19 bases. As DNA, the CDR3 is TGCGCCAGCAGCCTTGAGGGCCAGGCAGGAGGCAATGAGCAGTTCTTC. Encoded protein: CASSLEGQAGGNEQFF.

The genes are TRBV2 and TRBJ2-7; D is ambiguous. The germline CDR1 and CDR2 sequences are SNHLY and FYNNEI. CDR3 length: 13 residues. Trimming shortened V by 10 bases and J by 3 bases, and 16 bases separated the two germline ends. In nucleotides, the CDR3 is TGTGCCACTGAAGTTGGGCAGAACTACGAGCAGTACGTC. It specifies CATEVGQNYEQYV.